This T cell receptor beta chain is drawn from a study of PD-L1 blockade in urothelial cancer. Assay used: immunoSEQ multiplex PCR; TCRdb lists only in-frame clones, some missing. The table shows 50,000 or so clones, with 75% to 90% occurring only once. The CDR3 totals 15 residues. Germline V lookup: CDR1 GTSNPN, CDR2 SVGIG (reference sequence). After removal of 0 bases from V and 1 base from J, the junction contained 0 bases not matched to a gene. This specimen was PBMCs, taken around atezolizumab (anti-PD-L1) treatment. The sequence was collected from a man in his forties or fifties with urothelial cancer. The V and J genes are TRBV30 and TRBJ2-3; 11 bases are a match to TRBD2. In DNA form, the CDR3 reads TGTGCCTGGAGTGTACTAGCGGGGGGCACAGATACGCAGTATTTT. As protein: CAWSVLAGGTDTQYF.